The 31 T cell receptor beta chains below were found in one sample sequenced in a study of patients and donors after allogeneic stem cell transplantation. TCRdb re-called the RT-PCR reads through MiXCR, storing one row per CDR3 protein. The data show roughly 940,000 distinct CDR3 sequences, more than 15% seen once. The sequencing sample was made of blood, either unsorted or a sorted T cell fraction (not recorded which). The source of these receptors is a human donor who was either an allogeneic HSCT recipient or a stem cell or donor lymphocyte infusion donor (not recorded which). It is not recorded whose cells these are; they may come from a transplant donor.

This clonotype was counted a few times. The CDR3, as DNA: TGCGCCAGCAGTGACGTGAGGCCGGAGGGTGAGCAGTTCTTC. Residues: CASSDVRPEGEQFF. The V and J genes are TRBV10-2 and TRBJ2-1, with a possible D match to TRBD2 (6 bases). Germline V gives CDR1 WSHSY, CDR2 SAAADI. The ends were cut back, 3 bases at V and 9 bases at J, with 15 bases in the middle. The CDR3 is made up of 14 amino acids.

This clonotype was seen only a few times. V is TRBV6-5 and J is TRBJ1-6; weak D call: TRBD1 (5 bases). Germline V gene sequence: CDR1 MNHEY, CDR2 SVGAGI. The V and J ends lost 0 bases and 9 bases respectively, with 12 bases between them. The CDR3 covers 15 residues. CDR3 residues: CASSYSRDGASPLHF. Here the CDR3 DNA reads TGTGCCAGCAGTTACTCGAGGGACGGAGCTTCACCCCTCCACTTT.

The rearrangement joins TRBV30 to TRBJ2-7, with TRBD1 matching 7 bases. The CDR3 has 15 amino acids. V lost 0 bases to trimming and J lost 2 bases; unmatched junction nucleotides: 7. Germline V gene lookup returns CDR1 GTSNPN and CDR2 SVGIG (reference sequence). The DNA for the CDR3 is TGTGCCTGGAGTGTCGCCTCCGGACAGGCCTACGAGCAGTACTTC. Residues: CAWSVASGQAYEQYF.

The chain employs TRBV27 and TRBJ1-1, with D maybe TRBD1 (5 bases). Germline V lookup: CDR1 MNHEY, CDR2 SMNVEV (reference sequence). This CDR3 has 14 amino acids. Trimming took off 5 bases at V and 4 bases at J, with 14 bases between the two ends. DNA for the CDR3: TGTGCCAGCAGTGCCTCAGGGTTCACCACTGAAGCTTTCTTT. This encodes CASSASGFTTEAFF.

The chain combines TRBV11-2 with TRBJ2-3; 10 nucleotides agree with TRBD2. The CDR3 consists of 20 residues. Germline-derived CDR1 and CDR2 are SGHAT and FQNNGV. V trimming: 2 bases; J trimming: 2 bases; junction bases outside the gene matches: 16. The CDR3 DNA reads TGTGCCAGCAGCTTACTTACTCCGTGGACTAGCGGAAGAATCACAGATACGCAGTATTTT. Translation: CASSLLTPWTSGRITDTQYF.

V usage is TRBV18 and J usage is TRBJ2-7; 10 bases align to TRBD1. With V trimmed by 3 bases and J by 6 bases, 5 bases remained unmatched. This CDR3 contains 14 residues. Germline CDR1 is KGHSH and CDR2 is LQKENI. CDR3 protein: CASSPRDRGAEQYF. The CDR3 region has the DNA TGTGCCAGCTCACCTAGGGACAGGGGAGCCGAGCAGTACTTC. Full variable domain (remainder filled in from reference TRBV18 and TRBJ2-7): NAGVMQNPRHLVRRRGQEARLRCSPMKGHSHVYWYRQLPEEGLKFMVYLQKENIIDESGMPKERFSAEFPKEGPSILRIQQVVRGDSAAYFCASSPRDRGAEQYFGPGTRLTVT.

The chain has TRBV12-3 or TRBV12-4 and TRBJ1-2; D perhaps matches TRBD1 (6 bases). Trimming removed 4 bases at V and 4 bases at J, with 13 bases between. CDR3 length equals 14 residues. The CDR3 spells CASSSGGVIYGYTF. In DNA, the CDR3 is TGTGCCAGCAGTTCGGGGGGCGTAATCTATGGCTACACCTTC.

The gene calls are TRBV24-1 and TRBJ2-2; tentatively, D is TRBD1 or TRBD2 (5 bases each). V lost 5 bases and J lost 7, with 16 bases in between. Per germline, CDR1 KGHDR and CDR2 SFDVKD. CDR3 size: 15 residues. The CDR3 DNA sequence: TGTGCCACCAGTGGGGTGACGGGACGCGGCGGGGAGCTGTTTTTT. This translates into CATSGVTGRGGELFF.

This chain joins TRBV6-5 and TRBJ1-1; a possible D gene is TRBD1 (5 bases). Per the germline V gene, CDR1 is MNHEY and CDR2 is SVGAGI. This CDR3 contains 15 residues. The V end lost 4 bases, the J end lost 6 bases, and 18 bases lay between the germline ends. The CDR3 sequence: CASSSPDSGQSEAFF. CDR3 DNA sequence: TGTGCCAGCAGTTCCCCTGACTCGGGGCAGTCTGAAGCTTTCTTT.

The CDR3 region is CASSLAGPPRYF. The DNA of the CDR3 is TGTGCCAGCAGTTTAGCGGGCCCTCCTAGGTATTTT. The V call is TRBV12-3 or TRBV12-4, the J call TRBJ2-3, with D uncertain. The CDR3 has 12 residues. V lost 0 bases, J lost 14 bases, and 12 bases lay in between.

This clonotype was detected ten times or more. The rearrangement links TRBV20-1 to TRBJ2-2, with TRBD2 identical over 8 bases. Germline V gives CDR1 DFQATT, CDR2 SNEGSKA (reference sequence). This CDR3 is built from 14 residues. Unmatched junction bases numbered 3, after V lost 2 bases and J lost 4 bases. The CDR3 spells CSARQSGSTGELFF. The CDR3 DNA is TGCAGTGCTAGACAAAGCGGGAGCACCGGGGAGCTGTTTTTT.

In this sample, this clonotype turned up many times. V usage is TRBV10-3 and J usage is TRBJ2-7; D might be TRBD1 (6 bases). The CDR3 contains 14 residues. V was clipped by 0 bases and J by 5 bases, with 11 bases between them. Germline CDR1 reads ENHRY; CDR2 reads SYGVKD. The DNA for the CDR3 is TGTGCCATCAGTGAGTCGATCCAGGGGAACGAGCAGTACTTC. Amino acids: CAISESIQGNEQYF.

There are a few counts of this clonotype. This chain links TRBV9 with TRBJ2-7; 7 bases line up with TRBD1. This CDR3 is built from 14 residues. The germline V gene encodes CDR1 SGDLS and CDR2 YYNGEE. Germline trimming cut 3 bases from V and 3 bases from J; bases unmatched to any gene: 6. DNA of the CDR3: TGTGCCAGCAGCGCCGGACAGGTGAACTACGAGCAGTACTTC. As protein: CASSAGQVNYEQYF. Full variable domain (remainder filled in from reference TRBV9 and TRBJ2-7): DSGVTQTPKHLITATGQRVTLRCSPRSGDLSVYWYQQSLDQGLQFLIQYYNGEERAKGNILERFSAQQFPDLHSELNLSSLELGDSALYFCASSAGQVNYEQYFGPGTRLTVT.

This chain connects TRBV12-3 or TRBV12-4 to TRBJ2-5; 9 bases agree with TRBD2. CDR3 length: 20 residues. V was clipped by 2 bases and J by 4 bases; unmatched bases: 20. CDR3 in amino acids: CASSLIVSAGGPGAAETQYF. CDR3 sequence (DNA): TGTGCCAGCAGTTTAATTGTCTCGGCGGGGGGGCCTGGTGCAGCAGAGACCCAGTACTTC.

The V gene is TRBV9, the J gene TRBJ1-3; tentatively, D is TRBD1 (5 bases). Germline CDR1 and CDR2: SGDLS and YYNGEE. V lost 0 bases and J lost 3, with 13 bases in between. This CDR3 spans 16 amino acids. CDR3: CASSVGSGRLGNTIYF. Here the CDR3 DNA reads TGTGCCAGCAGCGTAGGGTCAGGGCGTCTTGGAAACACCATATATTTT.

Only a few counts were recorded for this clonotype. The CDR3 nucleotides read TGTGCCAGCAGCCAATACCGCGGGACAGGGGAGGAGATCGGGGAGACCCAGTACTTC. Protein: CASSQYRGTGEEIGETQYF. The chain has TRBV4-2 and TRBJ2-5; 10 bases are shared with TRBD1. Germline CDR1 LGHNA, CDR2 YNFKEQ. Trimming at V came to 2 bases and at J to 5 bases, leaving 17 bases not matched to a gene. The CDR3 is 19 amino acids.

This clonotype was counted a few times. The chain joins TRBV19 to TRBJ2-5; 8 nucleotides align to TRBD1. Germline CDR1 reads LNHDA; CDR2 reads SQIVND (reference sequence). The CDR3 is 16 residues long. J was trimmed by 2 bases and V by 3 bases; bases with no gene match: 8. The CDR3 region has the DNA TGTGCCAGTAGTATCGGGGACAGGATGGGGCAAGAGACCCAGTACTTC. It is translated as CASSIGDRMGQETQYF.

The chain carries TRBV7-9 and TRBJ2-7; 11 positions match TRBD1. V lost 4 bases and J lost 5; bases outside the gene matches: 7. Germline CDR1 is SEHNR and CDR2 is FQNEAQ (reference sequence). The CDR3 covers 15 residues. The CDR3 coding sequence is TGTGCCAGCAGCTCCACGGGACAGGGGGTCCACGAGCAGTACTTC. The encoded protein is CASSSTGQGVHEQYF.

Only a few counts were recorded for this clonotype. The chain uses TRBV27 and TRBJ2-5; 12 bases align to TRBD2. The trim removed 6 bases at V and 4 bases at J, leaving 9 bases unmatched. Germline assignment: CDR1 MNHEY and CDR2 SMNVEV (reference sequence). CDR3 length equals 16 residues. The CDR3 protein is CASRRTSGTWRETQYF. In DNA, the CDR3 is TGTGCCAGCAGACGGACTAGCGGGACATGGAGAGAGACCCAGTACTTC.

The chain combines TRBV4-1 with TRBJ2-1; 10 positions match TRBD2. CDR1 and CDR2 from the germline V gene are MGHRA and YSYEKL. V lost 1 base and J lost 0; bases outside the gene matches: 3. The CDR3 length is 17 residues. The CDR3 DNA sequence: TGCGCCAGCAGCCAAGCTGGACTAGCGGTCTCCTACAATGAGCAGTTCTTC. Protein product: CASSQAGLAVSYNEQFF.

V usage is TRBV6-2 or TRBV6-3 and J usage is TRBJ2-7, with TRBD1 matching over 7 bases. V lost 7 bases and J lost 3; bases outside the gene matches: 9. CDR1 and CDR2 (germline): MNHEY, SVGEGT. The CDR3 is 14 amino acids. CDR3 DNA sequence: TGTGCCAGCACCACCAGGGGGTTTCTCTACGAGCAGTACTTC. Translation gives CASTTRGFLYEQYF.

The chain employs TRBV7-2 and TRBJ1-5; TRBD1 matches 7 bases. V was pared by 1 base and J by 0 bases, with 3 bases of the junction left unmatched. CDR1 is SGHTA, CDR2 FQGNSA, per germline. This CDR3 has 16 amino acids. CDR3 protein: CASSLGDRDSNQPQHF. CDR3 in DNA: TGTGCCAGCAGCTTAGGGGACAGAGATAGCAATCAGCCCCAGCATTTT.

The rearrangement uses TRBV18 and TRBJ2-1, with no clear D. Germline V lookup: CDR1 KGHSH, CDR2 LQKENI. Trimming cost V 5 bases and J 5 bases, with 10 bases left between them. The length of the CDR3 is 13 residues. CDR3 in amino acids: CASSSKADNEQFF. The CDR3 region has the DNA TGTGCCAGCTCATCCAAGGCTGACAATGAGCAGTTCTTC.

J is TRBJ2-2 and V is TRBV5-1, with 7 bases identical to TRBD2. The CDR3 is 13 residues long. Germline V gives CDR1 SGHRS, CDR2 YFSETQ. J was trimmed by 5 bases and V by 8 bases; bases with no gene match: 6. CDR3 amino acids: CARNHGGTGELFF. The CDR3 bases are TGCGCCAGGAACCACGGGGGGACCGGGGAGCTGTTTTTT.

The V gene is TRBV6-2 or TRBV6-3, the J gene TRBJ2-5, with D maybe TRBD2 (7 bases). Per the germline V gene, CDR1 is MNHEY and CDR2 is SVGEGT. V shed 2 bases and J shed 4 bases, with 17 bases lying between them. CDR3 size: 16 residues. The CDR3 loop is CASSYRRGGPGETQYF. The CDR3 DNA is TGTGCCAGCAGTTACAGAAGGGGGGGGCCCGGAGAGACCCAGTACTTC.

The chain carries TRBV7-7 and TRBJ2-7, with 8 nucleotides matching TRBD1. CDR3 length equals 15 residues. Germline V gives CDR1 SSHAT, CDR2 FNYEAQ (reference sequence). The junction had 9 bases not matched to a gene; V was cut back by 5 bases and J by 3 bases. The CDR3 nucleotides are TGTGCCAGCAGCCCAGGGGGACAGGTCAACTACGAGCAGTACTTC. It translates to CASSPGGQVNYEQYF.

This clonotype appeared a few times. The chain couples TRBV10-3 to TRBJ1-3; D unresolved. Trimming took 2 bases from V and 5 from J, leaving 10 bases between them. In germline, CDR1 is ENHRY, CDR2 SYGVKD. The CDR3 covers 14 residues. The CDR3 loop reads CAISEEGSRNTIYF. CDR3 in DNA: TGTGCCATCAGTGAGGAGGGCAGTCGAAACACCATATATTTT.

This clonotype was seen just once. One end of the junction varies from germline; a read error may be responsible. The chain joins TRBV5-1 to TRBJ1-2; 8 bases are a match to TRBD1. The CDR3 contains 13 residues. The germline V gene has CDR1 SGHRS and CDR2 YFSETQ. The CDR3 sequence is CASSSGQGAVPSF. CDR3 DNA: TGCGCCAGCAGCTCAGGACAGGGAGCTGTACCCTCGTTC.

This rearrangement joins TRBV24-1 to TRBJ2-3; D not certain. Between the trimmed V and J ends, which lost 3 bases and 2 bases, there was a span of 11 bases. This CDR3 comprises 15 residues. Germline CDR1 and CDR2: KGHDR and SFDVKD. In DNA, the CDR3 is TGTGCCACCAGTGATCCACAGAGAACCACAGATACGCAGTATTTT. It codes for CATSDPQRTTDTQYF.

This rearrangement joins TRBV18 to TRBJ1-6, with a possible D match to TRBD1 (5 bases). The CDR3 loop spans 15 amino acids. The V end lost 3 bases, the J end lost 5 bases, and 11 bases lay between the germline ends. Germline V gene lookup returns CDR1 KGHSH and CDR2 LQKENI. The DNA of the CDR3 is TGTGCCAGCTCACCGTTGCCAGGGCATAATTCACCCCTCCACTTT. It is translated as CASSPLPGHNSPLHF. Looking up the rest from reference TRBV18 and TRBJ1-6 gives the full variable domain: NAGVMQNPRHLVRRRGQEARLRCSPMKGHSHVYWYRQLPEEGLKFMVYLQKENIIDESGMPKERFSAEFPKEGPSILRIQQVVRGDSAAYFCASSPLPGHNSPLHFGNGTRLTVT.

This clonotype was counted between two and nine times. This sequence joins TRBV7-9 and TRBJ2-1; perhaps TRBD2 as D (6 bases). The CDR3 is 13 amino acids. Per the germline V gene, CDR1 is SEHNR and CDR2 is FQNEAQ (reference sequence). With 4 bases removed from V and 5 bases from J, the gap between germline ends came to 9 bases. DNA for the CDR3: TGTGCCAGCAGCTCGGGGGTTAACAATGAGCAGTTCTTC. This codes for CASSSGVNNEQFF.